This is a list of T cell receptor beta chains from one sample in a study of CD8 T cells in Susac syndrome. TCRdb ran MiXCR on the immunoSEQ multiplex PCR reads and lists one entry per CDR3 protein. The sample shows about 120,000 distinct CDR3 sequences, around 95% of them seen only once. Sequencing was carried out using CD4+ T cells from PBMCs. These receptors originate from a human donor in good health. CDR3s include the opening cysteine and the closing phenylalanine or tryptophan. A D gene is named only where the DNA matches it firmly. Clone size appears in some rows only: once, few, many, or a class for an expanded clone.

>.|TRBV5-1|TRBJ1-2|.
CASSLDSLNYGYTF
TGCGCCAGCAGCTTGGACAGCCTTAACTATGGCTACACCTTC
>.|TRBV28|TRBJ2-1|.
CASSSPTYNEQFF
TGTGCCAGCAGTTCGCCAACTTACAATGAGCAGTTCTTC
>.|TRBV7-2|TRBJ2-2|TRBD1
CASSPWDSGTGELFF
TGTGCCAGCAGCCCTTGGGACAGTGGTACCGGGGAGCTGTTTTTT
>.|TRBV7-2|TRBJ1-3|.
CASSLVPGNTIYF
TGTGCCAGCAGCTTAGTCCCTGGAAACACCATATATTTT
>.|TRBV3-1|TRBJ1-3|.
CASSHGTGRGNTIYF
TGTGCCAGCAGCCATGGAACAGGGCGCGGAAACACCATATATTTT
>.|TRBV2|TRBJ2-7|.
CASSDGAVSSYEQYF
TGTGCCAGCAGTGATGGGGCGGTCTCCTCCTACGAGCAGTACTTC
>.|TRBV2|TRBJ1-1|TRBD1
CASRVQGGTEAFF
TGTGCCAGCAGAGTCCAGGGGGGAACTGAAGCTTTCTTT
>once|TRBV3-1|TRBJ2-3|TRBD2
CASSPLAGGVDTQYF
TGTGCCAGCAGCCCACTAGCGGGAGGTGTAGATACGCAGTATTTT
>.|TRBV15|TRBJ2-4|.
CATSRGTAKNIQYF
TGTGCCACCAGCAGAGGCACGGCCAAAAACATTCAGTACTTC
>.|TRBV7-3|TRBJ2-1|.
CASSLALGNHNEQFF
TGTGCCAGCAGCTTAGCTCTTGGGAACCACAATGAGCAGTTCTTC
>.|TRBV10-3|TRBJ1-1|TRBD1
CAISAGDRGWTEAFF
TGTGCCATCAGTGCCGGGGACAGGGGGTGGACTGAAGCTTTCTTT
>once|TRBV5-1|TRBJ2-2|TRBD1
CASSFGQGELFF
TGCGCCAGCAGCTTCGGACAGGGCGAGCTGTTTTTT
>.|TRBV19|TRBJ2-1|.
CASRLTGTYEQFF
TGTGCCAGTAGGCTCACAGGGACCTATGAGCAGTTCTTC
>.|TRBV27|TRBJ1-1|.
CASSLQGIGEAFF
TGTGCCAGCAGTTTACAGGGCATTGGTGAAGCTTTCTTT
>.|TRBV6-5|TRBJ1-5|.
CASSYSSGGNQPQHF
TGTGCCAGCAGTTACTCCTCAGGCGGGAATCAGCCCCAGCATTTT
>.|TRBV28|TRBJ1-6|.
CASSSTGPRYDSPLHF
TGTGCCAGCAGTTCTACCGGGCCCCGGTACGATTCACCCCTCCACTTT
>.|TRBV5-1|TRBJ2-3|.
CASSLEGHTDTQYF
TGCGCCAGCAGCTTGGAAGGGCACACAGATACGCAGTATTTT
>.|TRBV5-1|TRBJ2-3|.
CASSLRAPSTDTQYF
TGCGCCAGCAGCTTGAGAGCCCCTAGCACAGATACGCAGTATTTT
>.|TRBV6-5|TRBJ2-5|TRBD1
CASSSGGAKETQYF
TGTGCCAGCAGTTCAGGGGGCGCAAAAGAGACCCAGTACTTC
>.|TRBV9|TRBJ2-2|.
CASSPFGGEVSGELFF
TGTGCCAGCAGCCCCTTCGGGGGAGAAGTAAGCGGGGAGCTGTTTTTT